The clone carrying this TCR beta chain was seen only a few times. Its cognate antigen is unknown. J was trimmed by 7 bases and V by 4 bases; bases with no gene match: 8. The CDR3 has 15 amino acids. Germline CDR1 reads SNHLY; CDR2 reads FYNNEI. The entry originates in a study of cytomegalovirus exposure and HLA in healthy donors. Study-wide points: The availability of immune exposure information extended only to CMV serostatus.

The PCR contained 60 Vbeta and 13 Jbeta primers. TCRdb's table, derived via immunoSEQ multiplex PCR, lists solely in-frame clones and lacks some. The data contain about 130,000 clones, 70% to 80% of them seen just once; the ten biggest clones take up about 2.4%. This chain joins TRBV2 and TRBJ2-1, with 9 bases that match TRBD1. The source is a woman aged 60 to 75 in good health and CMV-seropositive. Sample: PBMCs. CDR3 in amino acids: CASSVPGQGMNEQFF. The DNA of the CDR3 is TGTGCCAGCAGTGTCCCGGGACAGGGAATGAATGAGCAGTTCTTC. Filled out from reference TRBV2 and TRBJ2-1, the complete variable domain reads EPEVTQTPSHQVTQMGQEVILRCVPISNHLYFYWYRQILGQKVEFLVSFYNNEISEKSEIFDDQFSVERPDGSNFTLKIRSTKLEDSAMYFCASSVPGQGMNEQFFGPGTRLTVL.